These T cell receptor beta chains were read from a single sample in a study of T cell responses to AZD1222 COVID-19 vaccine. The assay was immunoSEQ multiplex PCR, and TCRdb's table has in-frame clones only and misses some. Counted here are approximately 200,000 clones, roughly 94% occurring once; the ten biggest clones make up over 1.5%. The sequencing here drew on peripheral blood, taken 28 days after the second dose of the MenACWY control vaccine. These TCRs come from an adult who received the MenACWY meningococcal vaccine as a control. CDR3s include the opening cysteine and the closing phenylalanine or tryptophan. Each record gives: CDR3 protein, J gene, V gene.

CDR3: CASSSKLRGPDGYTF; J: TRBJ1-2; V: TRBV7-9
CDR3: CSVEDPSGRDNEQFF; J: TRBJ2-1; V: TRBV29-1
CDR3: CASSTGGGVADTQYF; J: TRBJ2-3; V: TRBV21-1
CDR3: CASSFSAGVTYEQYF; J: TRBJ2-7; V: TRBV19
CDR3: CASSPGGNYEQYF; J: TRBJ2-7; V: TRBV18
CDR3: CASSIVGAQPQHF; J: TRBJ1-5; V: TRBV19
CDR3: CASGSATYEQYF; J: TRBJ2-7; V: TRBV9
CDR3: CASSYLRQAQTAFF; J: TRBJ1-1; V: TRBV6-5
CDR3: CASSERVVQGPGGNTIYF; J: TRBJ1-3; V: TRBV6-1
CDR3: CASSKTGLAGHEQYF; J: TRBJ2-7; V: TRBV6-5
CDR3: CASSLRQGSGNTIYF; J: TRBJ1-3; V: TRBV5-4
CDR3: CASSFVGPEAFF; J: TRBJ1-1; V: TRBV28
CDR3: CASSQDTTARSNSEQFF; J: TRBJ2-1; V: TRBV4-1
CDR3: CASRLREGREKLFF; J: TRBJ1-4; V: TRBV28
CDR3: CASSLSLGSLYEQYF; J: TRBJ2-7; V: TRBV27
CDR3: CASSLFGTGDEKLFF; J: TRBJ1-4; V: TRBV5-8
CDR3: CASIPSGSYGYTF; J: TRBJ1-2; V: TRBV28
CDR3: CASSNPTGTSYNEQFF; J: TRBJ2-1; V: TRBV5-1
CDR3: CASSRAGQGSTIYF; J: TRBJ1-3; V: TRBV7-2
CDR3: CASSLEAGNEQFF; J: TRBJ2-1; V: TRBV7-8
CDR3: CASSSQGWYGNQPQHF; J: TRBJ1-5; V: TRBV27
CDR3: CASSEAGSGGNTIYF; J: TRBJ1-3; V: TRBV6-1
CDR3: CASTSRLGWNTEAFF; J: TRBJ1-1; V: TRBV28
CDR3: CASSLSGQGYEQYF; J: TRBJ2-7; V: TRBV5-1
CDR3: CASSQPAGASYEQYF; J: TRBJ2-7; V: TRBV3-1/TRBV3-2
CDR3: CASSHGKDRLSNQPQHF; J: TRBJ1-5; V: TRBV4-3
CDR3: CASSWGTGGNRNEQFF; J: TRBJ2-1; V: TRBV5-1
CDR3: CASSEGQGRNNSPLHF; J: TRBJ1-6; V: TRBV5-4
CDR3: CASSQDPGQGSNQPQHF; J: TRBJ1-5; V: TRBV4-1
CDR3: CASSLMQSTDTQYF; J: TRBJ2-3; V: TRBV5-1
CDR3: CASSQGQASSGNTIYF; J: TRBJ1-3; V: TRBV3-1/TRBV3-2
CDR3: CASSSHDRGTNQPQHF; J: TRBJ1-5; V: TRBV21-1
CDR3: CATSREGGATDTQYF; J: TRBJ2-3; V: TRBV15
CDR3: CASSDSNSLEQFF; J: TRBJ2-1; V: TRBV6-4
CDR3: CATSDWGRPDNEQFF; J: TRBJ2-1; V: TRBV24-1
CDR3: CASSSGRNTEAFF; J: TRBJ1-1; V: TRBV6-5
CDR3: CASSLGILETQYF; J: TRBJ2-5; V: TRBV5-1
CDR3: CARPGASSYEQYF; J: TRBJ2-7; V: TRBV7-4
CDR3: CASSQDTALSNQPQHF; J: TRBJ1-5; V: TRBV4-1
CDR3: CATRAISGTAYEQYF; J: TRBJ2-7; V: TRBV24-1
CDR3: CASSHMDGLGSYEQYF; J: TRBJ2-7; V: TRBV4-2
CDR3: CASRDDSTTYEQYF; J: TRBJ2-7; V: TRBV2
CDR3: CASSPPGTAFYGYTF; J: TRBJ1-2; V: TRBV9
CDR3: CASSRTGVDGELFF; J: TRBJ2-2; V: TRBV5-4
CDR3: CASSLRGNTEAFF; J: TRBJ1-1; V: TRBV13
CDR3: CASSSLGTDYGYTF; J: TRBJ1-2; V: TRBV28
CDR3: CASKSPGQGGIQYF; J: TRBJ2-4; V: TRBV2
CDR3: CASSFRHPPYEQYF; J: TRBJ2-7; V: TRBV27
CDR3: CASSSASGSGYEQYF; J: TRBJ2-7; V: TRBV11-2
CDR3: CASTRDSYSNQPQHF; J: TRBJ1-5; V: TRBV7-2
CDR3: CASSYRVRGNQPQHF; J: TRBJ1-5; V: TRBV28
CDR3: CASSMQQKETQYF; J: TRBJ2-5; V: TRBV19
CDR3: CASSQGGGHQQPQHF; J: TRBJ1-5; V: TRBV3-1/TRBV3-2
CDR3: CASSPGRGEGQPQHF; J: TRBJ1-5; V: TRBV18
CDR3: CASSSLSPNHSGNTIYF; J: TRBJ1-3; V: TRBV27
CDR3: CASSQHGTDYEQYF; J: TRBJ2-7; V: TRBV7-2